The 14 T cell receptor beta chains listed next were all sequenced from one sample in a study of T cells in Graves' hyperthyroidism and ophthalmopathy. TCR beta CDR3 regions were amplified from RNA. Initially, a first-round RT-PCR of the TCR CDR3 employed the HTBI primer set. MiXCR, run by TCRdb on the multiplex PCR reads, gives a single entry per CDR3 protein. The sample holds around 350,000 distinct CDR3 sequences; about 19% are singletons and the top ten take about 4%. The specimen sequenced was blood. The receptors derive from a woman aged 18-30 years with Graves' hyperthyroidism.

V usage is TRBV6-1 and J usage is TRBJ1-2; 8 nucleotides line up with TRBD1. Trimming at V came to 0 bases and at J to 2 bases, leaving 8 bases not matched to a gene. Germline V gene lookup returns CDR1 MNHNS and CDR2 SASEGT. This CDR3 spans 17 amino acids. The CDR3 DNA reads TGTGCCAGCAGTGAAGCCGAGGTCCACAGGGGGAACTATGGCTACACCTTC. This gives the protein CASSEAEVHRGNYGYTF.

This clonotype was seen repeatedly, ten times or more. The genes are TRBV5-1 and TRBJ1-2, with D perhaps TRBD1 (6 bases). Germline V lookup: CDR1 SGHRS, CDR2 YFSETQ. This CDR3 region has 15 residues. V lost 2 bases and J lost 0, with 11 bases in between. CDR3 nucleotides: TGCGCCAGCAGCTTACAGGGTCTGGCTAACTATGGCTACACCTTC. Translation gives CASSLQGLANYGYTF.

V usage is TRBV6-2 or TRBV6-3 and J usage is TRBJ1-6; the D gene is possibly TRBD1 (6 bases). The V end was cut by 2 bases, the J end by 10 bases, with 12 bases between. This CDR3 comprises 14 residues. CDR1 is MNHEY and CDR2 is SVGEGT in the germline V gene. The CDR3 bases are TGTGCCAGCAGTTACGAGGGGGAAATGTCACCCCTCCACTTT. Protein: CASSYEGEMSPLHF.

Regarding this clonotype: It may be a read error: a sequence one base away is much more abundant. The genes are TRBV20-1 and TRBJ2-3; no firm D call. Germline-derived CDR1 and CDR2 are DFQATT and SNEGSKA (reference sequence). Trimming stripped 3 bases from V and 0 bases from J, with 16 bases between. CDR3 length equals 16 residues. DNA of the CDR3: TGCAGTGCTAGGGGGTTAGTGACTTTTAGCACAGATACGCAGTATTTT. Protein: CSARGLVTFSTDTQYF.

This chain joins TRBV10-3 and TRBJ1-1; D is perhaps TRBD1 (5 bases). The CDR3 runs 16 residues. The V end was cut by 8 bases, the J end by 0 bases, with 19 bases between. From germline, CDR1 is ENHRY and CDR2 SYGVKD. The CDR3 DNA reads as TGTGCCATCCACCCGGGGCGCGGAACGATGAACACTGAAGCTTTCTTT. Translated: CAIHPGRGTMNTEAFF.

In its sample, this clonotype was seen a few times. This chain connects TRBV20-1 to TRBJ2-7; 8 bases map to TRBD2. Germline V gene sequence: CDR1 DFQATT, CDR2 SNEGSKA (reference sequence). This CDR3 comprises 15 residues. With 5 bases clipped from V and 0 bases from J, the junction kept 9 bases outside the gene matches. This CDR3 is CSAYRAGVSSYEQYF. The CDR3 DNA is TGCAGTGCTTACCGAGCGGGGGTTAGCTCCTACGAGCAGTACTTC.

Details on this clonotype: A much larger clone differs by one base, so this may be a read error. The CDR3 loop reads CAISNVIGRQETQYF. CDR3 nucleotides: TGTGCCATCAGTAATGTTATCGGACGCCAAGAGACCCAGTACTTC. The chain joins TRBV28 to TRBJ2-5; D call uncertain. CDR3 length: 15 residues. In germline, CDR1 is MDHEN, CDR2 SYDVKM.

In its sample, this clonotype was seen a few times. The genes are TRBV18 and TRBJ1-1; no reliable D call. This CDR3 spans 15 amino acids. V gave up 1 base and J gave up 4 bases, with 13 bases separating them. Germline V gene data show CDR1 as KGHSH and CDR2 as LQKENI. The CDR3 protein is CASSPRIRVATEAFF. The DNA of the CDR3 is TGTGCCAGCTCACCACGAATTAGGGTTGCCACTGAAGCTTTCTTT. Together with reference TRBV18 and TRBJ1-1, the CDR3 gives the full variable domain: NAGVMQNPRHLVRRRGQEARLRCSPMKGHSHVYWYRQLPEEGLKFMVYLQKENIIDESGMPKERFSAEFPKEGPSILRIQQVVRGDSAAYFCASSPRIRVATEAFFGQGTRLTVV.

Ten or more counts support this clonotype. This chain links TRBV20-1 with TRBJ1-1, with TRBD1 as a possible D gene (6 bases). CDR1 and CDR2 (germline): DFQATT, SNEGSKA (reference sequence). The CDR3 is made up of 15 amino acids. Trimming took 0 bases from V and 1 from J, leaving 12 bases between them. The CDR3 DNA reads TGCAGTGCTAGAGACGGGACATCCCCGAACACTGAAGCTTTCTTT. Amino acid sequence: CSARDGTSPNTEAFF.

This clonotype was detected many times. The chain employs TRBV4-1 and TRBJ2-7, with a possible D match to TRBD1 (6 bases). The V and J ends lost 4 bases and 2 bases respectively, with 12 bases between them. Germline CDR1 and CDR2: MGHRA and YSYEKL. This CDR3 has 14 residues. The CDR3, as DNA: TGCGCCAGCAGCCCTAAAGACAGGCCCTACGAGCAGTACTTC. Translation gives CASSPKDRPYEQYF.

This clonotype was counted many times. The chain links TRBV20-1 to TRBJ1-5, with D possibly TRBD1 on 5 matching bases. Trimming removed 4 bases from V and 0 bases from J, with 7 bases in between. Germline assignment: CDR1 DFQATT and CDR2 SNEGSKA (reference sequence). The CDR3 contains 13 residues. The CDR3 DNA reads as TGCAGTGCTACAGGGAATAGCAATCAGCCCCAGCATTTT. Its translation is CSATGNSNQPQHF.

In this sample, this clonotype turned up many times. The J gene is TRBJ1-3, the V gene TRBV12-3 or TRBV12-4; D might be TRBD1 (6 bases). The V gene lost 7 bases and the J gene lost 4 bases, with 14 bases spanning the gap. This CDR3 contains 14 residues. CDR3 amino acids: CASTYGGGGNTIYF. Written as DNA, the CDR3 is TGTGCCAGCACCTACGGGGGCGGAGGAAACACCATATATTTT.

This clonotype was seen at least ten times. The V and J genes are TRBV6-5 and TRBJ1-2, with 7 bases fitting TRBD1. Trimming removed 5 bases from V and 8 bases from J; junction bases left unmatched: 8. The CDR3 is 13 residues long. CDR1 and CDR2 from the germline V gene are MNHEY and SVGAGI. In DNA, the CDR3 is TGTGCCAGCAGTACAGGGGAAGGCCTGGGCTACACCTTC. Residues: CASSTGEGLGYTF.

Many counts were recorded for this clonotype. The gene calls are TRBV28 and TRBJ2-5, with TRBD2 matching 9 bases. The CDR3 contains 14 residues. V trimming: 8 bases; J trimming: 9 bases; junction bases outside the gene matches: 13. Germline lookup yields CDR1 MDHEN and CDR2 SYDVKM. The chain's CDR3 is CASGAWLAGISQYF. The CDR3 DNA is TGTGCCAGCGGGGCATGGCTAGCGGGGATTTCCCAGTACTTC.